This TCR beta chain was recorded in a study of T cell repertoires in cytomegalovirus infection. Remarks on this clonotype: Antigen specificity is unknown.

One entry per CDR3 protein, called by TCRdb with MiXCR from the reads. The sample lists approximately 350,000 distinct CDR3 sequences, roughly a third occurring once. The CDR3 runs to 15 residues. Germline V lookup: CDR1 MNHEY, CDR2 SMNVEV (reference sequence). V was clipped by 5 bases and J by 3 bases; unmatched bases: 9. The receptor's source is a human donor in good health (CMV status not recorded). Some clones in this sample may be carry-over from other donors' samples. V usage is TRBV27 and J usage is TRBJ1-1, with 7 bases identical to TRBD1. The sequences come from cultured PBMCs, collected from culture after CMV antigen stimulation. The CDR3 DNA reads as TGTGCCAGCAGTGTAAACAGGGGAATCGACACTGAAGCTTTCTTT. The encoded protein is CASSVNRGIDTEAFF.